The 25 T cell receptor beta chains below all came from one sample that was sequenced in a study of cytomegalovirus exposure and HLA in healthy donors. A multiplex PCR was run with 60 Vbeta primers and 13 Jbeta primers. The method was immunoSEQ multiplex PCR; TCRdb's version includes in-frame clones alone and lacks a portion of them. The table lists 120,000 or so clones, about 62% of them singletons. Sequencing input: PBMCs. Receptors originate from a woman in her thirties or forties in good health and CMV-seropositive.

The CDR3 DNA reads as TGTGCCAGCAGCGTCCCCTCTGGGGCGGTAGATACGCAGTATTTT. It translates to CASSVPSGAVDTQYF. The V call is TRBV7-6, the J call TRBJ2-3; maybe TRBD1 (5 bases). Trimming shortened V by 5 bases and J by 5 bases, and 17 bases separated the two germline ends. Germline CDR1 is SGHVS and CDR2 is FNYEAQ. CDR3 length equals 15 residues.

The CDR3 DNA reads TGTGCCAGTAGTATAGTGGGCTCGACCCGCTCCTATAATTCACCCCTCCACTTT. Translating gives CASSIVGSTRSYNSPLHF. The chain is built from TRBV19 and TRBJ1-6; D unclear. Trimming pared 1 base from V and 0 bases from J, leaving 13 bases between. This CDR3 is built from 18 residues. Germline V gene data show CDR1 as LNHDA and CDR2 as SQIVND (reference sequence). The whole variable domain, remainder taken from reference TRBV19 and TRBJ1-6, is DGGITQSPKYLFRKEGQNVTLSCEQNLNHDAMYWYRQDPGQGLRLIYYSQIVNDFQKGDIAEGYSVSREKKESFPLTVTSAQKNPTAFYLCASSIVGSTRSYNSPLHFGNGTRLTVT.

This chain connects TRBV18 to TRBJ2-5; TRBD1 aligns across 9 bases. Germline lookup yields CDR1 KGHSH and CDR2 LQKENI. The V and J ends lost 1 base and 2 bases, in that order; junction bases with no gene match: 5. This CDR3 is built from 16 residues. CDR3 nucleotides: TGTGCCAGCTCACCACTTCCCGGGACAGGGCAAGAGACCCAGTACTTC. This encodes CASSPLPGTGQETQYF.

The chain has TRBV18 and TRBJ1-1; TRBD1 matches at 7 bases. Germline V gene sequence: CDR1 KGHSH, CDR2 LQKENI. The CDR3 has 16 residues. The V segment lost 0 bases and the J segment 5 bases; nucleotides outside the gene matches: 9. This CDR3 reads CASSPPAGGQRTEAFF. In DNA form, the CDR3 reads TGTGCCAGCTCACCACCGGCAGGGGGGCAGCGGACTGAAGCTTTCTTT.

The genes are TRBV9 and TRBJ2-3; 8 nucleotides agree with TRBD2. This CDR3 spans 13 amino acids. J lost 11 bases, V lost 1 base, and 6 bases had no gene match. Germline V gives CDR1 SGDLS, CDR2 YYNGEE. For the CDR3, the DNA is TGTGCCAGCAGCGTACAAGCGGGGGATCTGCAGTATTTT. Amino acid sequence: CASSVQAGDLQYF.

The chain carries TRBV27 and TRBJ2-3; weak D call: TRBD2 (7 bases). This CDR3 is built from 16 residues. With 1 base removed from V and 1 base from J, the gap between germline ends came to 12 bases. Looked up from germline, CDR1 is MNHEY and CDR2 is SMNVEV (reference sequence). Here the CDR3 reads CASSLFAGAGTDTQYF. The DNA for the CDR3 is TGTGCCAGCAGTTTATTTGCGGGGGCGGGCACAGATACGCAGTATTTT.

This rearrangement joins TRBV6-6 to TRBJ1-4, with 8 positions matching TRBD1. The length of the CDR3 is 12 residues. CDR1 and CDR2 from the germline V gene are MNHNY and SVGAGI (reference sequence). The V and J ends lost 6 bases and 12 bases, in that order; junction bases with no gene match: 6. The CDR3 coding sequence is TGTGCCAGCAGAATGACAGGGGCCGAACTGTTTTTT. This codes for CASRMTGAELFF.

This sequence joins TRBV5-1 and TRBJ2-5; possible D gene TRBD2, 6 bases. From germline, CDR1 is SGHRS and CDR2 YFSETQ. V lost 4 bases and J 11 bases, leaving 18 bases between the germline ends. The CDR3 extends over 13 amino acids. CDR3 nucleotides: TGCGCCAGCAGCCCGGACATCCCGGGAGAGCAGTACTTC. It translates to CASSPDIPGEQYF. The complete variable domain, with remaining parts taken from reference TRBV5-1 and TRBJ2-5, reads KAGVTQTPRYLIKTRGQQVTLSCSPISGHRSVSWYQQTPGQGLQFLFEYFSETQRNKGNFPGRFSGRQFSNSRSEMNVSTLELGDSALYLCASSPDIPGEQYFGPGTRLLVL.

The V and J genes are TRBV5-4 and TRBJ1-4, with 9 nucleotides matching TRBD1. Germline V gene lookup returns CDR1 SGHNT and CDR2 YYREEE (reference sequence). This CDR3 region has 15 residues. With 4 bases clipped from V and 6 bases from J, the junction kept 7 bases outside the gene matches. The CDR3 region has the DNA TGTGCCAGCAGCGCGGACAGGGGAGGGGATGAAAAACTGTTTTTT. Its protein is CASSADRGGDEKLFF.

This sequence joins TRBV7-3 and TRBJ2-5, with a weak D call TRBD2 (6 bases). V was cut by 4 bases and J by 5 bases, with 17 bases left in between. The length of the CDR3 is 15 residues. The V gene's germline CDR1 is SGHTA and CDR2 FQGTGA. CDR3 nucleotides: TGTGCCAGCAGCTCCAGCCGGGACTCCAGGGAGACCCAGTACTTC. Protein sequence: CASSSSRDSRETQYF.

This chain joins TRBV19 and TRBJ1-2; D is unresolved. V was cut by 1 base and J by 4 bases, with 10 bases left in between. The CDR3 is 14 amino acids. Germline CDR1 and CDR2: LNHDA and SQIVND (reference sequence). CDR3 amino acids: CASSIVPGSYGYTF. In DNA, the CDR3 is TGTGCCAGTAGTATAGTCCCGGGATCCTATGGCTACACCTTC.

J is TRBJ1-3 and V is TRBV7-9; 8 nucleotides agree with TRBD1. The CDR3 runs to 15 residues. V lost 6 bases, J lost 1 base, and 5 bases stayed unmatched. Germline CDR1 reads SEHNR; CDR2 reads FQNEAQ (reference sequence). The CDR3 region is CASRGTGGSGNTIYF. CDR3 coding DNA: TGTGCCAGCAGGGGCACAGGGGGTTCTGGAAACACCATATATTTT.

V and J are TRBV19 and TRBJ2-1, with 12 bases lining up with TRBD2. The trim removed 6 bases at V and 8 bases at J, leaving 2 bases unmatched. The germline gives CDR1 LNHDA, CDR2 SQIVND (reference sequence). The CDR3 extends over 13 amino acids. DNA of the CDR3: TGTGCCAGTAGACTAGCGGGGGGCGATGAGCAGTTCTTC. It codes for CASRLAGGDEQFF.

This chain links TRBV6-5 with TRBJ2-5, with 13 nucleotides matching TRBD2. The J call may be incorrect, as the DNA end agrees better with TRBJ2-7. The CDR3 loop spans 14 amino acids. Germline CDR1 and CDR2: MNHEY and SVGAGI. CDR3 region: CASRPLAGGPEQYF. The CDR3 DNA follows: TGTGCCAGCAGACCACTAGCGGGGGGGCCCGAGCAGTACTTC.

The V gene is TRBV30, the J gene TRBJ2-7; the match to TRBD1 covers 7 bases. There are 12 residues in the CDR3. Germline CDR1 GTSNPN, CDR2 SVGIG (reference sequence). V lost 5 bases, J lost 1 base, and 2 bases stayed unmatched. The CDR3 DNA follows: TGTGCCTGGGACAGGGTGTCCTACGAGCAGTACTTC. It translates to CAWDRVSYEQYF.

The CDR3 loop reads CASSPGRPRIGLAKNIQYF. CDR3 nucleotide sequence: TGTGCCAGCAGCCCAGGCAGGCCCCGAATTGGTTTGGCCAAAAACATTCAGTACTTC. The rearrangement links TRBV11-3 to TRBJ2-4; the D is unclear. The CDR3 is 19 amino acids. V lost 5 bases to trimming and J lost 1 base, with 24 bases between them. Germline V gene data show CDR1 as SGHNT and CDR2 as YENEEA.

The chain links TRBV15 to TRBJ2-3; possible D gene TRBD2, 6 bases. CDR1 is LNHNV and CDR2 is YYDKDF in the germline V gene (reference sequence). V was shortened by 3 bases and J by 2 bases, with 24 bases between the two germline ends. The CDR3 runs to 19 residues. CDR3 coding DNA: TGTGCCACCAGCAGGACTCCCACGAGGACGGGACTTATCACAGATACGCAGTATTTT. It encodes CATSRTPTRTGLITDTQYF.

This clone occurred once. The chain combines TRBV12-5 with TRBJ1-1; no clear D gene. Germline CDR1 LGHNT, CDR2 FRNRAP. V dropped 7 bases and J dropped 1 base, with 4 bases sitting between them. The CDR3 loop spans 11 amino acids. CDR3 sequence (DNA): TGTGCTAGTGCTCCGAACACTGAAGCTTTCTTT. Translating it yields CASAPNTEAFF.

The J gene is TRBJ2-2, the V gene TRBV7-9; the D gene is possibly TRBD1 (6 bases). The CDR3 runs to 15 residues. V was trimmed by 4 bases and J by 6 bases, leaving 15 bases between them. The germline V gene encodes CDR1 SEHNR and CDR2 FQNEAQ (reference sequence). Written as DNA, the CDR3 is TGTGCCAGCAGCTCTATTGGACAGCTCGCCGGGGAGCTGTTTTTT. This sequence encodes CASSSIGQLAGELFF.

There are a few counts of this clone. V and J are TRBV6-1 and TRBJ1-6; D is perhaps TRBD1 (6 bases). This CDR3 has 15 residues. The V end lost 6 bases, the J end lost 9 bases, and 18 bases lay between the germline ends. Germline lookup yields CDR1 MNHNS and CDR2 SASEGT. CDR3 in DNA: TGTGCCAGCAGGTGGGAGCAACAGGGTTTTTCACCCCTCCACTTT. It specifies CASRWEQQGFSPLHF.

The chain combines TRBV6-4 with TRBJ2-6; D possibly corresponds to TRBD2 (5 bases). The V and J ends lost 6 bases and 2 bases respectively, with 5 bases between them. The CDR3 spans 13 residues. Germline V gene sequence: CDR1 MRHNA, CDR2 SNTAGT. CDR3 in DNA: TGTGCCAGCAGCGGGACTGGGGCCAACGTCCTGACTTTC. Translating gives CASSGTGANVLTF.

This chain joins TRBV10-3 and TRBJ2-7; 14 nucleotides agree with TRBD2. V lost 6 bases, J lost 0 bases, and 7 bases stayed unmatched. The CDR3 has 17 amino acids. Germline assignment: CDR1 ENHRY and CDR2 SYGVKD. In DNA form, the CDR3 reads TGTGCCATCAGGACCGGGACTAGCGGGGGTTTCTCCTACGAGCAGTACTTC. The encoded protein is CAIRTGTSGGFSYEQYF.

The CDR3 sequence: CASSARTSGSTDTQYF. The CDR3 DNA follows: TGTGCCAGCAGCGCACGGACTAGCGGGAGCACAGATACGCAGTATTTT. This sequence joins TRBV4-2 and TRBJ2-3; 11 bases align to TRBD2. Per germline, CDR1 LGHNA and CDR2 YNFKEQ. The CDR3 runs 16 residues. The J segment lost 0 bases and the V segment lost 5 bases, leaving 4 bases of the junction unmatched.

The CDR3 coding sequence is TGTGCCAGCAGCTTACTCCGGGACAGGGGCAACGGCTACACCTTC. It codes for CASSLLRDRGNGYTF. This chain uses TRBV7-9 with TRBJ1-2; 10 nucleotides align to TRBD1. The ends lost 2 bases at V and 8 bases at J; junction bases unmatched: 8. Germline assignment: CDR1 SEHNR and CDR2 FQNEAQ (reference sequence). The CDR3 has 15 residues. Using reference TRBV7-9 and TRBJ1-2 for the parts outside the CDR3, the full variable domain is DTGVSQNPRHKITKRGQNVTFRCDPISEHNRLYWYRQTLGQGPEFLTYFQNEAQLEKSRLLSDRFSAERPKGSFSTLEIQRTEQGDSAMYLCASSLLRDRGNGYTFGSGTRLTVV.

The rearrangement uses TRBV5-1 and TRBJ2-7; D is perhaps TRBD2 (6 bases). Germline values: CDR1 SGHRS, CDR2 YFSETQ. Trimming stripped 0 bases from V and 0 bases from J, with 10 bases between. This CDR3 is built from 15 residues. The DNA for the CDR3 is TGCGCCAGCAGCTTGGGGGGGAGGTACTCCTACGAGCAGTACTTC. It translates to CASSLGGRYSYEQYF.